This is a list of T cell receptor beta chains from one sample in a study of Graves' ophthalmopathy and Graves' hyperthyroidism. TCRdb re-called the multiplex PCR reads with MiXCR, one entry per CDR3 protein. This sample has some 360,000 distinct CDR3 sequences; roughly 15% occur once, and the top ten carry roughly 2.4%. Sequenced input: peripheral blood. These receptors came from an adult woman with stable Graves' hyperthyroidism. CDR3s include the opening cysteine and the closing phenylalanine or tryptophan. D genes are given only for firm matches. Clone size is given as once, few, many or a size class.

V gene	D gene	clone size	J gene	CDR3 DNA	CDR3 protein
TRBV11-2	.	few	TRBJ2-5	TGTGCCAGCAGCTTAGTCTCCCAGCGGCCTCAGTACTTC	CASSLVSQRPQYF
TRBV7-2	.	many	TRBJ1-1	TGTGCCAGCAGCTTTCTCGGGGGCACTGAAGCTTTCTTT	CASSFLGGTEAFF
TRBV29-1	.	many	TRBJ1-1	TGCAGCGTGTTGCCACCGGGGATAGGGGAAAAAGCTTTCTTT	CSVLPPGIGEKAFF
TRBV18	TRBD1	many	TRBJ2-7	TGTGCCAGCTCACCCAGTCAGGGGGAGTTCGGCGAGCAGTACTTC	CASSPSQGEFGEQYF
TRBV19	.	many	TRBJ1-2	TGTGCCAGTAGGACGGCGTCTAACTATGGCTACACCTTC	CASRTASNYGYTF
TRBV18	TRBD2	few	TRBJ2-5	TGTGCCAGCTCACCACGAGGACTGCCCGGGACTAGCGGGAGGCGGCTTGAGGAAGAGACCCAGTACTTC	CASSPRGLPGTSGRRLEEETQYF
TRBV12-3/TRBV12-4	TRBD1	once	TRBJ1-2	TGTGCCAGCAGTTTAATTCGACTATGGACAGGGATGTATGGCTACACCTTC	CASSLIRLWTGMYGYTF
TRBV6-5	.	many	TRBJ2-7	TGTGCCAGCAGTCTATCGACAGCATTCTCCTACGAGCAGTACTTC	CASSLSTAFSYEQYF
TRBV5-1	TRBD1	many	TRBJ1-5	TGCGCCAGCAGCACGGGACAGGGGGCGCATCAGCCCCAGCATTTT	CASSTGQGAHQPQHF
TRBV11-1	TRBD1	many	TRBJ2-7	TGTGCCAGCAGCTCCTTCAGACAGGGAGCTTTGTACGAGCAGTACTTC	CASSSFRQGALYEQYF
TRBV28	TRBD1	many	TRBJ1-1	TGTGCCAGCAAGAAAAGGAGGGACAGGGCCTCTGAAGCTTTCTTT	CASKKRRDRASEAFF
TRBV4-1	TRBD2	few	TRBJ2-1	TGCGCCAGCAGCCAAGATACGGGCCTAGCGGGAGTCAGTTATGAGCAGTTCTTC	CASSQDTGLAGVSYEQFF